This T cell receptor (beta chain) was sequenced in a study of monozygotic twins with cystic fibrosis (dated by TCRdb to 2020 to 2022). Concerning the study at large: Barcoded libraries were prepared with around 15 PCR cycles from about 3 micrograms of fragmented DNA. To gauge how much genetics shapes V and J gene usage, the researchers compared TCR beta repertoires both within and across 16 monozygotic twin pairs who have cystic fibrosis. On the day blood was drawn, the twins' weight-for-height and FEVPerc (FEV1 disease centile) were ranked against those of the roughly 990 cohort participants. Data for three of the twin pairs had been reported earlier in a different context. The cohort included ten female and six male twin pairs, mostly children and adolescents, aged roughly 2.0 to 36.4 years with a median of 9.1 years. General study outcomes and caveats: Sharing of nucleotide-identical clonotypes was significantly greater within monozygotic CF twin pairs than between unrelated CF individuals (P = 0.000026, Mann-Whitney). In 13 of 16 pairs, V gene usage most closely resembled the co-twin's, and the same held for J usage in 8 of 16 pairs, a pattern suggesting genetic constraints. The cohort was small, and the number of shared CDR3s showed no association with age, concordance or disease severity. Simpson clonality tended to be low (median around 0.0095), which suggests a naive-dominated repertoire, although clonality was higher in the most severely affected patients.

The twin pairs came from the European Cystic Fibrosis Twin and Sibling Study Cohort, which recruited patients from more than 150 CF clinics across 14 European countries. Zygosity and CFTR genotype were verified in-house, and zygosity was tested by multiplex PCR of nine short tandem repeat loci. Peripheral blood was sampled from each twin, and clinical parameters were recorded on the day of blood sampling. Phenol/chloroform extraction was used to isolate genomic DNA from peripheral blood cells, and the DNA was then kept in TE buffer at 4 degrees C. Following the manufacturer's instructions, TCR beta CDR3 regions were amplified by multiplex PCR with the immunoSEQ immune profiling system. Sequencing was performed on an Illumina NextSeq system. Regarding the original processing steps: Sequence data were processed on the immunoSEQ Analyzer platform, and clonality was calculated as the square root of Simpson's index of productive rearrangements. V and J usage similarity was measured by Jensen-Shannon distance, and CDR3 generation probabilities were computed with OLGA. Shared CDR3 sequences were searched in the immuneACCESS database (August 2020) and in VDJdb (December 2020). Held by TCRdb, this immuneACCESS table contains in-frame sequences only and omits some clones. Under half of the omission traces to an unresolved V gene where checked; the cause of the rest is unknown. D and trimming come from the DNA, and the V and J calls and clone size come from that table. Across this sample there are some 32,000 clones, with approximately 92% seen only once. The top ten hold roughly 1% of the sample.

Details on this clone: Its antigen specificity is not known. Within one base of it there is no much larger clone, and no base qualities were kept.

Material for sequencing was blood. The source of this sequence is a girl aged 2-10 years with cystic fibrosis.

The nucleotides are TGTGCCAGCAGCTCCCTTGGGAGCGGGGGAAACACCGGGGAGCTGTTTTTT. Its product reads: CASSSLGSGGNTGELFF. Recombination connected TRBV5-4 to TRBJ2-2, with 8 junctional bases fitting TRBD2. The germline V gene (reference sequence) gives CDR1 as SGHNT and CDR2 as YYREEE. The junction shows trimming of 3 bases on V and 2 bases on J, and the gene matches do not reach 9 bases of it. The CDR3 runs 17 amino acids, cysteine and phenylalanine included. Here the CDR3 DNA is all that survives: 51 bases in frame from base 1.